This TCR beta chain was documented in a study of blood T cell repertoires in COVID-19. Study background: COVID-19 samples, acute and convalescent, were from the United States, Italy and Spain.

Study processing details: Estimation of nucleated cell counts was performed using reference gene primer amplification. The table came from immunoSEQ multiplex PCR; TCRdb's copy has only in-frame clones and leaves some out. The DNA gave D and trimming, while V, J and clone size come from that table. The data show about 210,000 clones, about 91% seen once. CDR3 length equals 16 residues. Looked up from germline, CDR1 is SGHNT and CDR2 is YYREEE (reference sequence). V lost 0 bases to trimming and J lost 7 bases; unmatched junction nucleotides: 7. All enrollees were roughly 18 to 90 years old and from approximately 25 US areas. Which cohort a participant joined came from the clinical history participants gave.

The chain uses TRBV5-4 and TRBJ2-1, with TRBD2 matching 10 bases. The clonotype originates from a man aged 18-30 years with acute COVID-19. What was sequenced was PBMCs or T cells enriched from blood (not recorded which). The CDR3 loop is CASSLVSLAGVNEQFF. In DNA form, the CDR3 reads TGTGCCAGCAGCTTGGTTTCCCTAGCGGGAGTAAATGAGCAGTTCTTC.